The subject of this entry is one TCR beta chain. Antigen unknown. The sample originates from a study of a mutant IDH1 vaccine in newly diagnosed glioma. General study points: Changes in top peripheral clonotypes did not appear linked to pseudoprogression.

Time point defined: week 23, last vaccination. Topical imiquimod accompanied each vaccine dose, which consisted of 300 ug of mutant IDH1 20-mer peptide. The method was immunoSEQ multiplex PCR; TCRdb's version includes in-frame clones alone and lacks a portion of them. The data contain tens of thousands of clones, 85% to 90% of them singletons. Germline V gene sequence: CDR1 LNHDA, CDR2 SQIVND (reference sequence). V lost 6 bases to trimming and J lost 4 bases, with 18 bases between them. The length of the CDR3 is 15 residues. This TCR derives from a middle-aged man with glioma. The sequences come from PBMCs, collected from a glioma patient whose treatment included an IDH1 peptide vaccine. This chain uses TRBV19 with TRBJ1-2; D uncertain. CDR3 nucleotide sequence: TGTGCCAGTAGCCTAGACGCCGGCGGGTTCTATGGCTACACCTTC. Amino acids: CASSLDAGGFYGYTF.